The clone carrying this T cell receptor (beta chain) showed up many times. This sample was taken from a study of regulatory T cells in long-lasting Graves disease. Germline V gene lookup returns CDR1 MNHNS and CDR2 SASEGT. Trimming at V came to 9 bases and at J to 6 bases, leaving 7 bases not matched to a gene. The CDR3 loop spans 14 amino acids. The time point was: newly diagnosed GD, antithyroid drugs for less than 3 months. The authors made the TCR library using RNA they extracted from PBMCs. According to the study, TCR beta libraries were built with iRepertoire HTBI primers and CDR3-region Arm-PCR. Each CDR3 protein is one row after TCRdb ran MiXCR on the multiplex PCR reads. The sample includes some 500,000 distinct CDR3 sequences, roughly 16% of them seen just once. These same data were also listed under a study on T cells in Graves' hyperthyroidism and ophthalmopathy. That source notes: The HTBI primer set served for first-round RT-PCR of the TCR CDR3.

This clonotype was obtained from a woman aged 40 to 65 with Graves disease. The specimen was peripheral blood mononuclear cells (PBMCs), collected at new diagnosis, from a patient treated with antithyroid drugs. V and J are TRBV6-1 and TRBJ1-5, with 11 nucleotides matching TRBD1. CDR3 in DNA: TGTGCCAGTTCGGACAGGGGGCGATCTCAGCCCCAGCATTTT. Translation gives CASSDRGRSQPQHF.